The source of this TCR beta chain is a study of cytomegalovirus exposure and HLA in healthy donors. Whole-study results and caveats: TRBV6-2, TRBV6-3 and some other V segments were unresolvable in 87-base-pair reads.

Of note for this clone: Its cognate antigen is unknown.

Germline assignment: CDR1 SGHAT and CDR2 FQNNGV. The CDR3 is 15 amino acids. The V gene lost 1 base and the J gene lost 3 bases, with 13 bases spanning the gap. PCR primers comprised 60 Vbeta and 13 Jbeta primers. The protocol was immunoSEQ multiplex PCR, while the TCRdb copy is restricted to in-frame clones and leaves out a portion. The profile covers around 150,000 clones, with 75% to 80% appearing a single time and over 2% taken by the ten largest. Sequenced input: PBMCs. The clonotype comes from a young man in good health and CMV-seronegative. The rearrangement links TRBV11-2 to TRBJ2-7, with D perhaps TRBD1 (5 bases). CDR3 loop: CASSLGPGLNYEQYF. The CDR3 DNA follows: TGTGCCAGCAGCTTAGGTCCAGGGTTGAACTACGAGCAGTACTTC.